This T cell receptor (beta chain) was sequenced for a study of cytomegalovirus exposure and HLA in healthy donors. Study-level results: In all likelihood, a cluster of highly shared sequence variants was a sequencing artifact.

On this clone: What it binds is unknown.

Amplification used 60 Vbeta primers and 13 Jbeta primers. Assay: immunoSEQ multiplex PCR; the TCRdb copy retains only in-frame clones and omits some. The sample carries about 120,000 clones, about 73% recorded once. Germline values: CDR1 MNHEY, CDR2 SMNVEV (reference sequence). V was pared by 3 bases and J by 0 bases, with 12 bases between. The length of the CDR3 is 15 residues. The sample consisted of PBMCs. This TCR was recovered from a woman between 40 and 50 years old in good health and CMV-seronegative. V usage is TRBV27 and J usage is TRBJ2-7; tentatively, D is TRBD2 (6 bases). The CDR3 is CASSFAAGPSYEQYF. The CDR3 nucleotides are TGTGCCAGCAGTTTTGCGGCGGGGCCCTCCTACGAGCAGTACTTC.